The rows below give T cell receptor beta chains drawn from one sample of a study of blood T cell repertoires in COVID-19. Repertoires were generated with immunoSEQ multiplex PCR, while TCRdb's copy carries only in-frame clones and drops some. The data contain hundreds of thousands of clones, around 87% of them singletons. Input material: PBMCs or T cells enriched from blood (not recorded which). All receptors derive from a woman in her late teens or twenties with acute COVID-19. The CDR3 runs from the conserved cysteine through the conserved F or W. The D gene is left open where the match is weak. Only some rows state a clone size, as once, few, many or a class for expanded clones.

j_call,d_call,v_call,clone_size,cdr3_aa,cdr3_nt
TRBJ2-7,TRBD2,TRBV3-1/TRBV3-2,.,CASSQYPGLAKYEQYF,TGTGCCAGCAGCCAATACCCGGGACTAGCGAAATACGAGCAGTACTTC
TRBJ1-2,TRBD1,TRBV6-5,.,CASSRADRGQSGYTF,TGTGCCAGCAGTCGTGCGGACAGGGGACAGAGTGGCTACACCTTC
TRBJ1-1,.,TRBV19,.,CASSIGQHRTMNTEAFF,TGTGCCAGTAGTATCGGACAGCACCGTACGATGAACACTGAAGCTTTCTTT
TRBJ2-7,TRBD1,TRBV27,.,CASSAGTGSYEQYF,TGTGCCAGCAGTGCCGGGACAGGGAGCTACGAGCAGTACTTC
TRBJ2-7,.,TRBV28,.,CASSWRVRLEQYF,TGTGCCAGCAGTTGGCGGGTACGGCTCGAGCAGTACTTC
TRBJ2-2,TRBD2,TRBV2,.,CASRLAGDTGELFF,TGTGCCAGCAGACTAGCGGGAGATACCGGGGAGCTGTTTTTT
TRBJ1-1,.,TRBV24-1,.,CATSDFRQAMNTEAFF,TGTGCCACCAGTGATTTCAGGCAGGCCATGAACACTGAAGCTTTCTTT
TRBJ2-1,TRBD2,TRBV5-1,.,CASSWTSLFGDEQFF,TGCGCCAGCAGCTGGACTAGCCTTTTCGGGGATGAGCAGTTCTTC
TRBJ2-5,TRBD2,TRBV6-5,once,CASSRLAGNQETQYF,TGTGCCAGCAGTCGACTAGCGGGTAATCAAGAGACCCAGTACTTC
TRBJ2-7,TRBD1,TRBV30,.,CAWTEGQGSYEQYF,TGTGCCTGGACGGAGGGACAGGGCTCCTACGAGCAGTACTTC
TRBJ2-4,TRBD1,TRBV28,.,CASSLPGQKTKNIQYF,TGTGCCAGCAGTTTGCCGGGACAGAAAACGAAAAACATTCAGTACTTC
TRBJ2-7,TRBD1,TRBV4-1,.,CASSRDYGQGGYEQYF,TGCGCCAGCAGCCGAGATTACGGACAGGGAGGCTACGAGCAGTACTTC
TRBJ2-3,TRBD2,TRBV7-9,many,CASSLALAGDTDTQYF,TGTGCCAGCAGCTTAGCTCTAGCGGGAGACACAGATACGCAGTATTTT
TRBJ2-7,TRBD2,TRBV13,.,CASSLGRGLGNEQYF,TGTGCCAGCAGCTTAGGTCGAGGACTAGGCAACGAGCAGTACTTC
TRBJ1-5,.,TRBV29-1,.,CSVKDRNQPQHF,TGCAGCGTTAAGGACAGAAATCAGCCCCAGCATTTT
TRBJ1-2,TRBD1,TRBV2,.,CASSENVGRGHGYTF,TGTGCCAGCAGTGAAAATGTTGGCAGGGGGCATGGCTACACCTTC
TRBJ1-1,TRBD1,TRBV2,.,CASSGTGTTEAFF,TGTGCCAGCAGCGGGACAGGGACCACTGAAGCTTTCTTT
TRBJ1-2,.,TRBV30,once,CAWSVGQGAGGYTF,TGTGCCTGGAGTGTAGGGCAGGGAGCGGGTGGCTACACCTTC
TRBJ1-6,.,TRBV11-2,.,CASSLGGRSPLHF,TGTGCCAGCAGCTTAGGGGGGCGATCACCCCTCCACTTT
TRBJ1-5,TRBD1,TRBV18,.,CASSPTPGGGQPQHF,TGTGCCAGCTCACCTACCCCAGGGGGCGGTCAGCCCCAGCATTTT
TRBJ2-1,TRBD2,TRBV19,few,CASRTSGSRNEQFF,TGTGCCAGTAGGACTAGCGGCTCCCGCAATGAGCAGTTCTTC
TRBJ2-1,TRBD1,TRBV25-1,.,CASNPGGSYNEQFF,TGTGCCAGCAACCCAGGGGGCTCCTACAATGAGCAGTTCTTC
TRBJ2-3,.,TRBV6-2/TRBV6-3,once,CASSLVTDTQYF,TGTGCCAGCAGCTTAGTCACAGATACGCAGTATTTT
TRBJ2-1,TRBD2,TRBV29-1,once,CSVSSGIYNEQFF,TGCAGCGTTTCTAGCGGGATCTACAATGAGCAGTTCTTC
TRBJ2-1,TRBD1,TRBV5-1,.,CASSPGTGSNNEQFF,TGCGCCAGCAGCCCCGGGACAGGGAGTAACAATGAGCAGTTCTTC
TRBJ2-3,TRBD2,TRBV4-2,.,CASRDQAASGRADTQYF,TGTGCCAGCAGGGATCAAGCGGCTAGCGGGAGAGCAGATACGCAGTATTTT
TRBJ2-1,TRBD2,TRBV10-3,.,CAIRTGTSVDNEQFF,TGTGCCATCAGGACCGGGACTAGCGTGGACAATGAGCAGTTCTTC
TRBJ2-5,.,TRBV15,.,CATSRDLRRGGGQETQYF,TGTGCCACCAGCAGAGATCTCCGCAGAGGCGGCGGGCAAGAGACCCAGTACTTC
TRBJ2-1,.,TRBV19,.,CASEGPAYNEQFF,TGTGCCAGCGAGGGTCCCGCTTACAATGAGCAGTTCTTC
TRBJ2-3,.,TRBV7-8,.,CASSSLVVGGDTQYF,TGTGCCAGCAGCTCGCTCGTGGTTGGAGGGGATACGCAGTATTTT
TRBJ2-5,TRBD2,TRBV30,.,CAWSLPSGVQETQYF,TGTGCCTGGAGTTTGCCTAGCGGAGTACAAGAGACCCAGTACTTC
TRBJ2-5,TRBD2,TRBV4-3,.,CASSQGTSGQETQYF,TGCGCCAGCAGCCAAGGGACTAGCGGGCAAGAGACCCAGTACTTC
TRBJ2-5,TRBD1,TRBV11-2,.,CASSLVRGRETQYF,TGTGCCAGCAGCTTAGTAAGGGGGCGGGAGACCCAGTACTTC
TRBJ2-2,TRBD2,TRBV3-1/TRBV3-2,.,CASSRRRGLAGGPSIPGELFF,TGTGCCAGCAGCCGAAGAAGGGGACTAGCGGGAGGGCCGTCGATCCCCGGGGAGCTGTTTTTT
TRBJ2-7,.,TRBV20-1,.,CSASLVYHGQYF,TGCAGTGCTAGTTTGGTTTATCACGGGCAGTACTTC
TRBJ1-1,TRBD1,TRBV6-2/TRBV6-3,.,CASSLTGGITEAFF,TGTGCCAGCAGTTTGACAGGGGGCATCACTGAAGCTTTCTTT
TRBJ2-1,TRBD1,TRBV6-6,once,CASSVPTGVEQFF,TGTGCCAGCAGTGTTCCAACAGGGGTGGAGCAGTTCTTC
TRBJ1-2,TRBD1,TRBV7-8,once,CASSPGGLNTLNGYTF,TGTGCCAGCAGCCCAGGGGGCTTAAATACTCTTAATGGCTACACCTTC
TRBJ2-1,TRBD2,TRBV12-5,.,CASGLGLTSGSDEQFF,TGTGCTAGTGGTTTGGGATTGACTAGCGGGAGTGATGAGCAGTTCTTC
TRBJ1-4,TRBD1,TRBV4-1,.,CASSQEGTDEKLFF,TGCGCCAGCAGCCAGGAGGGGACAGATGAAAAACTGTTTTTT
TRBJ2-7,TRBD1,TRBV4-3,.,CASSLSRGGQGTYEQYF,TGCGCCAGCAGCCTAAGTAGAGGGGGACAGGGGACCTACGAGCAGTACTTC
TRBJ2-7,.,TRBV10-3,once,CAISEWPEGRYEQYF,TGTGCCATCAGTGAGTGGCCGGAGGGCCGGTACGAGCAGTACTTC
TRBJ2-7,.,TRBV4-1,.,CASSQDWAGSYYEQYF,TGCGCCAGCAGCCAAGATTGGGCAGGGTCCTACTACGAGCAGTACTTC
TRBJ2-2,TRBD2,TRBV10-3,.,CAISAGLAGDTGELFF,TGTGCCATCAGTGCAGGACTAGCGGGAGACACCGGGGAGCTGTTTTTT
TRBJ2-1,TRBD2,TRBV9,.,CASSKWGGSPSYNEQFF,TGTGCCAGCAGCAAATGGGGCGGGAGTCCTTCCTACAATGAGCAGTTCTTC
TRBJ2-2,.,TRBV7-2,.,CASSLGLGGPDTGELFF,TGTGCCAGCAGCTTGGGGTTAGGAGGGCCGGACACCGGGGAGCTGTTTTTT
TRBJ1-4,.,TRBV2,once,CASSYPSSGGNEKLFF,TGTGCCAGCAGTTACCCATCTTCCGGAGGTAATGAAAAACTGTTTTTT
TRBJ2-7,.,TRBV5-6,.,CASSFFRGEQYF,TGTGCCAGCAGCTTTTTCCGAGGCGAGCAGTACTTC
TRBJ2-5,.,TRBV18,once,CASSRAQETQYF,TGTGCCAGCTCACGAGCCCAAGAGACCCAGTACTTC
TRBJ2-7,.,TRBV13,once,CASSLDSSSYEQYF,TGTGCCAGCAGCTTAGACTCGAGCTCCTACGAGCAGTACTTC
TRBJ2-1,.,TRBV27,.,CASSSELNYNEQFF,TGTGCCAGCAGCTCTGAACTAAACTACAATGAGCAGTTCTTC
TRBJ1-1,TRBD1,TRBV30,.,CAWSSGTGKRAEAFF,TGTGCCTGGAGTTCCGGGACAGGGAAACGAGCTGAAGCTTTCTTT
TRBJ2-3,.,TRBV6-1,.,CASSESGRVLDTQYF,TGTGCCAGCAGTGAATCCGGGAGAGTTTTAGATACGCAGTATTTT